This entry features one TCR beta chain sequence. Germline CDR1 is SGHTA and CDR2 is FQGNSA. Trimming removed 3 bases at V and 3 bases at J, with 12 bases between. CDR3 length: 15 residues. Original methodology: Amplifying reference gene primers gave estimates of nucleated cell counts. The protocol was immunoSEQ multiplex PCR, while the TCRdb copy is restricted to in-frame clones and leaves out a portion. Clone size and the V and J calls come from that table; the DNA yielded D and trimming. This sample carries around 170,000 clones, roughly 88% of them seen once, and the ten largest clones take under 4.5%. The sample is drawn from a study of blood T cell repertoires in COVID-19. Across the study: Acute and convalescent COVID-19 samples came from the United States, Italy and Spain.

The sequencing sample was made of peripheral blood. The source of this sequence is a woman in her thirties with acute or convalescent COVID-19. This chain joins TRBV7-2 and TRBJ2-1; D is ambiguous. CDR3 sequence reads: CASSLASSVYNEQFF. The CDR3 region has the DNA TGTGCCAGCAGCTTGGCTAGTTCGGTCTACAATGAGCAGTTCTTC.